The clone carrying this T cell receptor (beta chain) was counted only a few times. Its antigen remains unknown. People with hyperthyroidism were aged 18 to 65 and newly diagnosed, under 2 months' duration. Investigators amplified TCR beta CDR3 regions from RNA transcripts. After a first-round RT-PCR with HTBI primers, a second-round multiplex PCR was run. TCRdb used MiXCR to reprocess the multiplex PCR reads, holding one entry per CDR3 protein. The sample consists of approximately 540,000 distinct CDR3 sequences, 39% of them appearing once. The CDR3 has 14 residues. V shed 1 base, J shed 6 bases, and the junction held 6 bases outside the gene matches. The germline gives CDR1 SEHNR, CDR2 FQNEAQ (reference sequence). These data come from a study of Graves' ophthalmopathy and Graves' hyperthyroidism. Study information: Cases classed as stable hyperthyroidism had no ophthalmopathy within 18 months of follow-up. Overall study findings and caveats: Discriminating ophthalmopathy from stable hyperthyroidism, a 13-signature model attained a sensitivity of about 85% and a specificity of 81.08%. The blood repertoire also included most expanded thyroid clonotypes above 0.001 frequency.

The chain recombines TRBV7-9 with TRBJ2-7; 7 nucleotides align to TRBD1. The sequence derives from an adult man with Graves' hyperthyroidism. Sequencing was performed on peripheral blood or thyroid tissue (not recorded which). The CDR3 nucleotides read TGTGCCAGCAGCTTAGAACAGGGGATCACCGAGCAGTACTTC. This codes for CASSLEQGITEQYF.